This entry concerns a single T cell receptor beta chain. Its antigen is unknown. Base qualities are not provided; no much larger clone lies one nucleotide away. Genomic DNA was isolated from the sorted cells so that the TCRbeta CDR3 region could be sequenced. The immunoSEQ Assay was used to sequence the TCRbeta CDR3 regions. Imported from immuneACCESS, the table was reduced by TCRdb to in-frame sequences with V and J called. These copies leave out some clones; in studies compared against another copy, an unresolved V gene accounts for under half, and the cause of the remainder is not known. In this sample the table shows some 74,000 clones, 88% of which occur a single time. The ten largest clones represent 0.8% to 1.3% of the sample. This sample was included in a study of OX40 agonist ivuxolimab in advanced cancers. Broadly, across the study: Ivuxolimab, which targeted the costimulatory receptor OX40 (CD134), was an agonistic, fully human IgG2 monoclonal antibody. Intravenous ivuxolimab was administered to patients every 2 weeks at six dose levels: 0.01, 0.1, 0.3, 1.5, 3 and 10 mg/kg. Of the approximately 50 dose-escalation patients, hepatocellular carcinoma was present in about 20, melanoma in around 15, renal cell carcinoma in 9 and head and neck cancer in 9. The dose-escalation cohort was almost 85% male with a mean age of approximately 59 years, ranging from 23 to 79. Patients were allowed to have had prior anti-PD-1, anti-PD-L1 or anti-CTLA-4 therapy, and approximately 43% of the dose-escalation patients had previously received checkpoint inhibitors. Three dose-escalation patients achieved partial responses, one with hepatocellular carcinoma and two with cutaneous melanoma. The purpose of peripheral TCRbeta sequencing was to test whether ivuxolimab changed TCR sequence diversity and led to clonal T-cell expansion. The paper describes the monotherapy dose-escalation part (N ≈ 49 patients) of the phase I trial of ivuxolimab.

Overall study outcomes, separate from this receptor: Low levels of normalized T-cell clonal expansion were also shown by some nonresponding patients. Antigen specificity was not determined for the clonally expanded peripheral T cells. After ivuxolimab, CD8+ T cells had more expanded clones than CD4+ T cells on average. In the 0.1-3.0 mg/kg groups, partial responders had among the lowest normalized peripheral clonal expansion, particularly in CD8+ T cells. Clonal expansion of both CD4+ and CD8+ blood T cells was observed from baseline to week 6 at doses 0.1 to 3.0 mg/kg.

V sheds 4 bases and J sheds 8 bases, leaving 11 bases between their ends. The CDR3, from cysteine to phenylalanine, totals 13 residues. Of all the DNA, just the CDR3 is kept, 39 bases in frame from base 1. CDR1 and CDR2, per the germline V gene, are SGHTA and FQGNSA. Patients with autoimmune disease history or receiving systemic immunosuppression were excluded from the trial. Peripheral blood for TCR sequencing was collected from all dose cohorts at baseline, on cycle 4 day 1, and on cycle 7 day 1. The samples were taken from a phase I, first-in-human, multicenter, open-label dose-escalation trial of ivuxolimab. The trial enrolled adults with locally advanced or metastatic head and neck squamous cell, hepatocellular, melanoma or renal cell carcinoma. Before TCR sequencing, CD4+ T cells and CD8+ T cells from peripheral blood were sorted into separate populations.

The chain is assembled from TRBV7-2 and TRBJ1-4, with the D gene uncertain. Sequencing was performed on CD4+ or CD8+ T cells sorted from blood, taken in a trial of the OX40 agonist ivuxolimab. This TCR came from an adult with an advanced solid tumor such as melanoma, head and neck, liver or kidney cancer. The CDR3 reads CASSWRQEEKLFF. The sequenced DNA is TGTGCCAGCAGCTGGCGACAAGAAGAAAAACTGTTTTTT.